These T cell receptor beta chains were read from a single sample in a study of human T cells and chemical hapten exposure. TCRdb passed the RACE reads through MiXCR, listing each CDR3 protein once. This table has about 90,000 distinct CDR3 sequences, roughly 10% appearing once. Sequences were derived from whole blood, sampled in connection with sensitization to the hapten diphenylcyclopropenone (DPC). The receptors shown here come from a woman between 25 and 40 years old with alopecia areata. Some clones in this sample may be carry-over from other donors' samples. Each CDR3 is given with its conserved first and last residue. Fields, in order: clone size, V gene, D gene, J gene, CDR3 DNA, CDR3 protein. A D gene is named only where the DNA matches it firmly. Size values are once, few and many counts, or a class for expanded clones, and some rows have none.

abundance: many
v_gene: TRBV2
d_gene: .
j_gene: TRBJ1-5
CDR3nt: TGTGCCAGCAGTAGTGGTATAGGCAATCAGCCCCAGCATTTT
CDR3aa: CASSSGIGNQPQHF

abundance: many
v_gene: TRBV28
d_gene: TRBD2
j_gene: TRBJ2-1
CDR3nt: TGTGCCAGCAGTTTCTCAAGCGGGAGGGCCCACAATGAGCAGTTCTTC
CDR3aa: CASSFSSGRAHNEQFF

abundance: .
v_gene: TRBV5-4
d_gene: TRBD2
j_gene: TRBJ2-5
CDR3nt: TGTGCCAGCAGTACGCCACTAGCGGGGGTCCAAGAGACCCAGTACTTC
CDR3aa: CASSTPLAGVQETQYF

abundance: few
v_gene: TRBV6-6
d_gene: .
j_gene: TRBJ2-7
CDR3nt: TGTGCCAGCACGTTGGGTCCGGTATACGAGCAGTACTTC
CDR3aa: CASTLGPVYEQYF

abundance: .
v_gene: TRBV7-2
d_gene: .
j_gene: TRBJ1-4
CDR3nt: TGTGCCAGCAGCTTAGGAGGCCAGCCAAATGAAAAACTGTTTTTT
CDR3aa: CASSLGGQPNEKLFF

abundance: many
v_gene: TRBV10-2
d_gene: TRBD2
j_gene: TRBJ2-2
CDR3nt: TGCGCCAGCCGGGTAGCGGGTTCGAACACCGGGGAGCTGTTTTTT
CDR3aa: CASRVAGSNTGELFF

abundance: few
v_gene: TRBV28
d_gene: .
j_gene: TRBJ2-1
CDR3nt: TGTGCCAGCAGTTCCAGCCGCAATGAGCAGTTCTTC
CDR3aa: CASSSSRNEQFF

abundance: few
v_gene: TRBV19
d_gene: .
j_gene: TRBJ2-2
CDR3nt: TGTGCCAGTAGTATCGGTGGAGGGACGAACACCGGGGAGCTGTTTTTT
CDR3aa: CASSIGGGTNTGELFF

abundance: many
v_gene: TRBV12-5
d_gene: .
j_gene: TRBJ2-4
CDR3nt: TGTGCTAGTGCCCGAGATCGGGGCATTCAGTACTTC
CDR3aa: CASARDRGIQYF

abundance: many
v_gene: TRBV7-6
d_gene: .
j_gene: TRBJ1-2
CDR3nt: TGTGCCAGCAGCTTACTTAGCAGTACAAATGGCTACACCTTC
CDR3aa: CASSLLSSTNGYTF

abundance: .
v_gene: TRBV13
d_gene: .
j_gene: TRBJ2-1
CDR3nt: TGTGCCGGCAGCTTAGTCCCAAAGATGAGCGCCGAATACAATGAGCAGTTCTTC
CDR3aa: CAGSLVPKMSAEYNEQFF

abundance: .
v_gene: TRBV24-1
d_gene: .
j_gene: TRBJ2-1
CDR3nt: TGTGCCACCAGTGATCCAACTGAGCAGTTCTTC
CDR3aa: CATSDPTEQFF

abundance: many
v_gene: TRBV6-6
d_gene: TRBD1
j_gene: TRBJ2-5
CDR3nt: TGTGCCAGCAGTGACAGGGGGCTAGGGGAGACCCAGTACTTC
CDR3aa: CASSDRGLGETQYF

abundance: .
v_gene: TRBV7-2
d_gene: .
j_gene: TRBJ1-1
CDR3nt: TGTGCCAGCAGCCTACTTCATAACACTGAAGCTTTCTTT
CDR3aa: CASSLLHNTEAFF

abundance: many
v_gene: TRBV7-7
d_gene: TRBD1
j_gene: TRBJ2-5
CDR3nt: TGTGCTAGCAGCAAAGACAGGGGATCAGAGACCCAGTACTTC
CDR3aa: CASSKDRGSETQYF

abundance: many
v_gene: TRBV28
d_gene: .
j_gene: TRBJ1-6
CDR3nt: TGTGCCAGCCGAGCGGGGGGCAGGGCCTATAATTCACCCCTCCACTTT
CDR3aa: CASRAGGRAYNSPLHF

abundance: many
v_gene: TRBV18
d_gene: TRBD1
j_gene: TRBJ2-1
CDR3nt: TGTGCCAGCTCAACTCGGGACAGAAACAATGAGCAGTTCTTC
CDR3aa: CASSTRDRNNEQFF

abundance: .
v_gene: TRBV29-1
d_gene: .
j_gene: TRBJ1-1
CDR3nt: TGCAGCGCTCGGACCGCCTTGGGCACTGAAGCTTTCTTT
CDR3aa: CSARTALGTEAFF

abundance: many
v_gene: TRBV5-4
d_gene: .
j_gene: TRBJ2-1
CDR3nt: TGTGCCAGCAGCTTACCCGGGCTCTCCTCCTACAATGAGCAGTTCTTC
CDR3aa: CASSLPGLSSYNEQFF

abundance: many
v_gene: TRBV2
d_gene: .
j_gene: TRBJ1-1
CDR3nt: TGTGCCAGCAGTGAAGGGTGGTCGAACACTGAAGCTTTCTTT
CDR3aa: CASSEGWSNTEAFF